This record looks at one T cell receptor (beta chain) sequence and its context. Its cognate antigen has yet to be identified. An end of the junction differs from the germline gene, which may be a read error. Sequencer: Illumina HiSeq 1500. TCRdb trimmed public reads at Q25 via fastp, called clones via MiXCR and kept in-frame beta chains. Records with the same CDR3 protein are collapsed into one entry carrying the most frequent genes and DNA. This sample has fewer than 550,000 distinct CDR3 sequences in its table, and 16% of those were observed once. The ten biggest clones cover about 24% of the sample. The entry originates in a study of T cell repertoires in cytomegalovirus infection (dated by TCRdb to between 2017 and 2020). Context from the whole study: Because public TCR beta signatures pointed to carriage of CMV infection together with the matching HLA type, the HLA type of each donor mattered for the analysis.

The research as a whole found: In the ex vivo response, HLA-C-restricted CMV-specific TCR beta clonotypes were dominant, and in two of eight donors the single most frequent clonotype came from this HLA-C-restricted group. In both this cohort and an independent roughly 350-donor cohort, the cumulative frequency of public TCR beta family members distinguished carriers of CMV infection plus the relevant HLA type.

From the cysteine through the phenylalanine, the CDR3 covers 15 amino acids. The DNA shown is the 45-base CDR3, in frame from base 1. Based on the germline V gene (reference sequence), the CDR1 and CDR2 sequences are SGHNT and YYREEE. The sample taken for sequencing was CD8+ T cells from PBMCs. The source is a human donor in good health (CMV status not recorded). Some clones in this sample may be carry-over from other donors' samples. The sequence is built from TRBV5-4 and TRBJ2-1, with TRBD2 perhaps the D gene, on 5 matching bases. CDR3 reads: CASSFREPINNVQFF. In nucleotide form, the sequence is TGTGCCAGCAGCTTCCGGGAACCCATAAACAATGTGCAGTTCTTC. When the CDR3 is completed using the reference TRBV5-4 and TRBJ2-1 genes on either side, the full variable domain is ETGVTQSPTHLIKTRGQQVTLRCSSQSGHNTVSWYQQALGQGPQFIFQYYREEENGRGNFPPRFSGLQFPNYSSELNVNALELDDSALYLCASSFREPINNVQFFGPGTRLTVL.